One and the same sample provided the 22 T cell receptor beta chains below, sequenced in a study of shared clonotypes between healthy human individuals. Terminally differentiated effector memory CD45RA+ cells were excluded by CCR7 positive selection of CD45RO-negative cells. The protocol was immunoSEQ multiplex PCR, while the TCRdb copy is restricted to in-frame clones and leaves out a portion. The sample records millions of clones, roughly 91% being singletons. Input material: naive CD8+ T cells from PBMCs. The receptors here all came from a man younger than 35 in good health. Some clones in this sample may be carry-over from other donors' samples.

The CDR3 DNA sequence: TGTGCCAGCAGCCCAGGACTAGCGGATACGCAGTATTTT. It specifies CASSPGLADTQYF. The rearrangement links TRBV7-9 to TRBJ2-3; TRBD2 aligns across 9 bases. There are 13 residues in the CDR3. V dropped 5 bases and J dropped 6; count of bases not matched to a gene: 3. The germline V gene encodes CDR1 SEHNR and CDR2 FQNEAQ (reference sequence). The full variable domain, in which reference TRBV7-9 and TRBJ2-3 provide the parts outside the CDR3, is DTGVSQNPRHKITKRGQNVTFRCDPISEHNRLYWYRQTLGQGPEFLTYFQNEAQLEKSRLLSDRFSAERPKGSFSTLEIQRTEQGDSAMYLCASSPGLADTQYFGPGTRLTVL.

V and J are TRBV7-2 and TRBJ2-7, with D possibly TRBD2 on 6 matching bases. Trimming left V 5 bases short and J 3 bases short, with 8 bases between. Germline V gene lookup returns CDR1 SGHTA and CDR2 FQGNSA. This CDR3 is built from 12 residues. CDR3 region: CASSGDFYEQYF. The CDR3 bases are TGTGCCAGCAGCGGGGACTTCTACGAGCAGTACTTC.

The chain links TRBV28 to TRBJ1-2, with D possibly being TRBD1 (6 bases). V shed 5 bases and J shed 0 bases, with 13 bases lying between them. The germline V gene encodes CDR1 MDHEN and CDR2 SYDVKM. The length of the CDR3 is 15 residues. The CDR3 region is CASSLRDTANYGYTF. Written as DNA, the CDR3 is TGTGCCAGCAGTCTACGGGACACCGCTAACTATGGCTACACCTTC.

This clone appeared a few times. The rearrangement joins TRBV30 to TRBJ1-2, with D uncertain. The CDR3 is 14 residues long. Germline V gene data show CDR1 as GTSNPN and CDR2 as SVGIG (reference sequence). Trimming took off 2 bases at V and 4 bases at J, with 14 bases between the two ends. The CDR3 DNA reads TGTGCCTGGAGTCTGGAGAATGGGCTCTATGGCTACACCTTC. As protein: CAWSLENGLYGYTF. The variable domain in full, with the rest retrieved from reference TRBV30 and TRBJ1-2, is SQTIHQWPATLVQPVGSPLSLECTVEGTSNPNLYWYRQAAGRGLQLLFYSVGIGQISSEVPQNLSASRPQDRQFILSSKKLLLSDSGFYLCAWSLENGLYGYTFGSGTRLTVV.

This CDR3 reads CASSYSWDSQETQYF. The CDR3 DNA sequence: TGTGCCAGCAGTTACTCATGGGACAGCCAAGAGACCCAGTACTTC. The chain joins TRBV6-5 to TRBJ2-5, with 7 bases fitting TRBD1. Unmatched junction bases numbered 2, after V lost 0 bases and J lost 1 base. The CDR3 length is 15 residues. CDR1 and CDR2 (germline): MNHEY, SVGAGI.

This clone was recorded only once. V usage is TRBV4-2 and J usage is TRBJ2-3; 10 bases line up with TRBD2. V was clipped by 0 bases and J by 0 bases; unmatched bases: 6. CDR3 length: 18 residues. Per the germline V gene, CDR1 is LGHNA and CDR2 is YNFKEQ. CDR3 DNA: TGTGCCAGCAGCCAAGACGCTAGCGGGAGACTAAGCACAGATACGCAGTATTTT. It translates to CASSQDASGRLSTDTQYF.

The CDR3 DNA is TGCGCCAGCAGCCAAAGAGTGAACACCGGGGAGCTGTTTTTT. Protein product: CASSQRVNTGELFF. The gene calls are TRBV4-3 and TRBJ2-2; D unresolved. V was shortened by 2 bases and J by 1 base, with 5 bases between the two germline ends. The CDR3 is made up of 14 amino acids. Germline CDR1 is LGHNA and CDR2 is YSLEER.

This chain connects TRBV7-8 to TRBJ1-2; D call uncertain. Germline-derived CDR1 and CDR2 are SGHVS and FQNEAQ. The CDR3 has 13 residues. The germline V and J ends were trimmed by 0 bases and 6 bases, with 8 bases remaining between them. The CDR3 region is CASSLAPKNGYTF. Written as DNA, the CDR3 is TGTGCCAGCAGCTTAGCTCCCAAAAATGGCTACACCTTC.

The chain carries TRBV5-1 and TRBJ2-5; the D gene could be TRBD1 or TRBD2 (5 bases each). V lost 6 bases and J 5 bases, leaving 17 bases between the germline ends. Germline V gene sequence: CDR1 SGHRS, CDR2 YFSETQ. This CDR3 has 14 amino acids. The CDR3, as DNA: TGCGCCAGCAAACGGACGTGGGGGAGTGAGACCCAGTACTTC. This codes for CASKRTWGSETQYF.

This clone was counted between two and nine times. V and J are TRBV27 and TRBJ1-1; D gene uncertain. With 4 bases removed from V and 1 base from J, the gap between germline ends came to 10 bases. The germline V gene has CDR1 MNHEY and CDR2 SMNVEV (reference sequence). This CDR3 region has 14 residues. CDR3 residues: CASSSADTNTEAFF. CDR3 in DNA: TGTGCCAGCAGTTCGGCAGACACGAACACTGAAGCTTTCTTT.

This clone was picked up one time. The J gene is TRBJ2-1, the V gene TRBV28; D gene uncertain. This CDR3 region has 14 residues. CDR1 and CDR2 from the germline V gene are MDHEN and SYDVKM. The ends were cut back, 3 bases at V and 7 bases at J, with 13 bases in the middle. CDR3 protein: CASSFVADTNEQFF. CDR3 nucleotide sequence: TGTGCCAGCAGTTTTGTGGCCGATACAAATGAGCAGTTCTTC.

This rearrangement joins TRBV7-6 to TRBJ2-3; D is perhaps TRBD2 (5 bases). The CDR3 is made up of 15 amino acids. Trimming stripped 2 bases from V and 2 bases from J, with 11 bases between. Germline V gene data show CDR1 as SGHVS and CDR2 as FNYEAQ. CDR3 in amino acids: CASSLRGPTTDTQYF. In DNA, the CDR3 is TGTGCCAGCAGCTTAAGAGGGCCCACCACAGATACGCAGTATTTT. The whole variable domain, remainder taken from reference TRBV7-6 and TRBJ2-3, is GAGVSQSPRYKVTKRGQDVALRCDPISGHVSLYWYRQALGQGPEFLTYFNYEAQQDKSGLPNDRFSAERPEGSISTLTIQRTEQRDSAMYRCASSLRGPTTDTQYFGPGTRLTVL.

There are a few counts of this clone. CDR3 protein: CASTSGHFAEAFF. As DNA, the CDR3 is TGTGCCAGCACCTCAGGACACTTCGCTGAAGCTTTCTTT. The chain carries TRBV6-1 and TRBJ1-1; weak D call: TRBD1 (5 bases). CDR1 and CDR2 (germline): MNHNS, SASEGT. This CDR3 has 13 amino acids. V was cut by 7 bases and J by 6 bases, with 15 bases left in between.

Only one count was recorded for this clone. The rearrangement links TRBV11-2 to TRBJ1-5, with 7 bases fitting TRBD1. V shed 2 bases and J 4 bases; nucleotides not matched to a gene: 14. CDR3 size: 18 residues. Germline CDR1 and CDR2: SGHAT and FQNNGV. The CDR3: CASSLYPARQGENQPQHF. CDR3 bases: TGTGCCAGCAGCTTATATCCCGCCCGACAGGGTGAAAATCAGCCCCAGCATTTT.

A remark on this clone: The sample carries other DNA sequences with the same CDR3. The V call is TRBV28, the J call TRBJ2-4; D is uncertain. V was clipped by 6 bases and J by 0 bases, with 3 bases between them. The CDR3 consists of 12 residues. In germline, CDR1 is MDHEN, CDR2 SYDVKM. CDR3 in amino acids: CASSLAKNIQYF. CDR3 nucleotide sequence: TGTGCCAGCAGCCTAGCCAAAAACATTCAGTACTTC.

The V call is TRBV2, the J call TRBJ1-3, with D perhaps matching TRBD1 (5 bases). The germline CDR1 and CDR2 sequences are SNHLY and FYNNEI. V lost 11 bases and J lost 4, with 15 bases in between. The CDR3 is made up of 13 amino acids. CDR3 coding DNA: TGTGCCTGCGGTGGGGGTTCGGGAAACACCATATATTTT. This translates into CACGGGSGNTIYF.

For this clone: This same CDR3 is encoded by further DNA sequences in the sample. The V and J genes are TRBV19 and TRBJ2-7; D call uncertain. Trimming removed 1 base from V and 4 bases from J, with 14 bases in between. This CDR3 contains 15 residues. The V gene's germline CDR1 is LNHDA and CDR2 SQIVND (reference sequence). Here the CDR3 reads CASSIGAGWAYEQYF. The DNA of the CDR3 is TGTGCCAGTAGTATAGGAGCAGGATGGGCTTACGAGCAGTACTTC.

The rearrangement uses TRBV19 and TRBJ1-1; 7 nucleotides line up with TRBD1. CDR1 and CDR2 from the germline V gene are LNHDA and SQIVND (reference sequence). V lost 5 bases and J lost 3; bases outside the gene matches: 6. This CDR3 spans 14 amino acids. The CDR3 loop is CASSPTGKYTEAFF. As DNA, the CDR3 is TGTGCCAGTAGTCCGACAGGGAAATACACTGAAGCTTTCTTT.

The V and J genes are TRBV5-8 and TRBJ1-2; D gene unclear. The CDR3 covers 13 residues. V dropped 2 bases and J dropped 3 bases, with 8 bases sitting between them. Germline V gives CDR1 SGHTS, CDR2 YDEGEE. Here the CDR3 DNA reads TGTGCCAGCAGCTTCACCATTTACTATGGCTACACCTTC. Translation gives CASSFTIYYGYTF. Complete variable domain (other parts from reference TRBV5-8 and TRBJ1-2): EAGVTQSPTHLIKTRGQQATLRCSPISGHTSVYWYQQALGLGLQFLLWYDEGEERNRGNFPPRFSGRQFPNYSSELNVNALELEDSALYLCASSFTIYYGYTFGSGTRLTVV.

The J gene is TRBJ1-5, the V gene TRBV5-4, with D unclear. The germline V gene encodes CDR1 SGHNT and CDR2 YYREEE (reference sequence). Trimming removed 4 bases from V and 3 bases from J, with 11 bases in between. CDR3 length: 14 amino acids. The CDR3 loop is CASSRKGPNQPQHF. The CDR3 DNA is TGTGCCAGCAGCCGAAAAGGCCCCAATCAGCCCCAGCATTTT.

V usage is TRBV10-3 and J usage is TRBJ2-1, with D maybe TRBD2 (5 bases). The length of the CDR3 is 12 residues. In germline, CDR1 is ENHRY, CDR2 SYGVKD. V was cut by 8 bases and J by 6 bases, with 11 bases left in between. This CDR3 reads CAIDTGSNEQFF. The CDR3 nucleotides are TGTGCCATCGACACTGGGAGCAATGAGCAGTTCTTC.

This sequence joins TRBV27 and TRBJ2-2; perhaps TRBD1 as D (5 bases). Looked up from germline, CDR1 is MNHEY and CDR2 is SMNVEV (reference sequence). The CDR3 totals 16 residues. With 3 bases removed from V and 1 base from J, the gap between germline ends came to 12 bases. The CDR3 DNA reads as TGTGCCAGCAGTTTGACAGAAACACTGAACACCGGGGAGCTGTTTTTT. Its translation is CASSLTETLNTGELFF.